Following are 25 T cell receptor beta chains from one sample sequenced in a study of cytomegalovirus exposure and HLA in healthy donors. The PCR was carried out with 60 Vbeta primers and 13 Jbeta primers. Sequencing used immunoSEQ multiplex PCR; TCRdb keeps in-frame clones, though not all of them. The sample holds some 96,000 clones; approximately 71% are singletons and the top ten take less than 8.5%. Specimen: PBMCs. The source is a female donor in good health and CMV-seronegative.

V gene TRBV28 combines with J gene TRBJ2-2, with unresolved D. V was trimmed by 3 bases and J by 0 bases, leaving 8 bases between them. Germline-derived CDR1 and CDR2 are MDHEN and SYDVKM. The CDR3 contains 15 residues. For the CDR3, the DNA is TGTGCCAGCAGTTTTAGCAGCGCGAACACCGGGGAGCTGTTTTTT. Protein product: CASSFSSANTGELFF.

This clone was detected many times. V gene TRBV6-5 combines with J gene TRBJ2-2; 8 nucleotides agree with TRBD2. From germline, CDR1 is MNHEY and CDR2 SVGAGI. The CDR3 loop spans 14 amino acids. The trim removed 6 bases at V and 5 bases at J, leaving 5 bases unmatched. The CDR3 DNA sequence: TGTGCCAGCAGCTCAGCGGGAGAAACCGGGGAGCTGTTTTTT. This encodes CASSSAGETGELFF.

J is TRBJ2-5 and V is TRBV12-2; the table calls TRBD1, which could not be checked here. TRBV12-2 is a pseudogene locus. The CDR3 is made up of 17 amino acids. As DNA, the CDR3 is TGTGCAAGTCGCGACTCCCGAAACGACAGGGTTGGGGAGACCCAGTACTTC. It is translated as CASRDSRNDRVGETQYF.

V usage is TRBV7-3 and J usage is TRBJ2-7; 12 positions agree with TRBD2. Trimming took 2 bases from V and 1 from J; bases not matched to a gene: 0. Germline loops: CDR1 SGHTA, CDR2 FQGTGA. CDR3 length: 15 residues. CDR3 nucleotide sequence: TGTGCCAGCAGCTTAGGACTAGCGGGATCCTACGAGCAGTACTTC. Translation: CASSLGLAGSYEQYF.

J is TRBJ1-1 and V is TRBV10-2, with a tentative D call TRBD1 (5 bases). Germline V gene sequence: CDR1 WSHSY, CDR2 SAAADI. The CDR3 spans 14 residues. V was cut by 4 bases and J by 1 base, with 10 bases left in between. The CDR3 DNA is TGCGCCAGCAGTGCCCTCAGGGCGAACACTGAAGCTTTCTTT. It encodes CASSALRANTEAFF.

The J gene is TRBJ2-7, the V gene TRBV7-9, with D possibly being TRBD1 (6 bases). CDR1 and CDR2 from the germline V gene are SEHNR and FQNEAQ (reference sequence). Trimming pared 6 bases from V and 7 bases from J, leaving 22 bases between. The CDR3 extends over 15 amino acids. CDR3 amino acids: CASRGTGHIPAEQYF. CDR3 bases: TGTGCCAGCAGAGGTACGGGACACATTCCCGCGGAGCAGTACTTC.

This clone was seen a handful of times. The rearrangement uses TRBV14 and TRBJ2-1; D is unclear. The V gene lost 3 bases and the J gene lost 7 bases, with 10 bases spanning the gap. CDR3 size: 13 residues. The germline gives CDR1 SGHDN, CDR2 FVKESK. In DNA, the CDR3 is TGTGCCAGCAGCCATTCTCCTCGGAATGAGCAGTTCTTC. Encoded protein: CASSHSPRNEQFF.

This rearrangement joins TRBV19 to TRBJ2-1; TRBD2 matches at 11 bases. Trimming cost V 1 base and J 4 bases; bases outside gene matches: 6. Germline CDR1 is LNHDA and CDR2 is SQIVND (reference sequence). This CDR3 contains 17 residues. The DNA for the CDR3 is TGTGCCAGTAGTATAGGTAGCGGGGGGGCCTTGTACAATGAGCAGTTCTTC. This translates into CASSIGSGGALYNEQFF.

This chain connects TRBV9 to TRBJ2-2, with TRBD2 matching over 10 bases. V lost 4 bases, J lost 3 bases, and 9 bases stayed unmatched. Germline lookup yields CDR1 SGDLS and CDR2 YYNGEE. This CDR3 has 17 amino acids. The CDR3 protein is CASSFGLADPYTGELFF. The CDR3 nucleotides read TGTGCCAGCAGCTTCGGACTAGCGGATCCTTACACCGGGGAGCTGTTTTTT. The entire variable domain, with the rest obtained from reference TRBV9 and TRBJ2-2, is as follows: DSGVTQTPKHLITATGQRVTLRCSPRSGDLSVYWYQQSLDQGLQFLIQYYNGEERAKGNILERFSAQQFPDLHSELNLSSLELGDSALYFCASSFGLADPYTGELFFGEGSRLTVL.

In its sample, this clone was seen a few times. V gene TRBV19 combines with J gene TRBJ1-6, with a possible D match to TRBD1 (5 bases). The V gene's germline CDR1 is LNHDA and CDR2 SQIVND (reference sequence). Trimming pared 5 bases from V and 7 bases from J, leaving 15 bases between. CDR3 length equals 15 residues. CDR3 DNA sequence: TGTGCCAGTAGTGCGGGACTCCGGAGCAATTCACCCCTCCACTTT. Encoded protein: CASSAGLRSNSPLHF. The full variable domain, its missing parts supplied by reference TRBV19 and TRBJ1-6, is DGGITQSPKYLFRKEGQNVTLSCEQNLNHDAMYWYRQDPGQGLRLIYYSQIVNDFQKGDIAEGYSVSREKKESFPLTVTSAQKNPTAFYLCASSAGLRSNSPLHFGNGTRLTVT.

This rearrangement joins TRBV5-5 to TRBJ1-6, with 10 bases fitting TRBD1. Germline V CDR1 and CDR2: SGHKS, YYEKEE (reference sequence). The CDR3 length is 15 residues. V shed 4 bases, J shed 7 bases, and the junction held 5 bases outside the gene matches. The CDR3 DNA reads TGTGCCAGCAGCGAGACAGGGGGCGGAAATTCACCCCTCCACTTT. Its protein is CASSETGGGNSPLHF.

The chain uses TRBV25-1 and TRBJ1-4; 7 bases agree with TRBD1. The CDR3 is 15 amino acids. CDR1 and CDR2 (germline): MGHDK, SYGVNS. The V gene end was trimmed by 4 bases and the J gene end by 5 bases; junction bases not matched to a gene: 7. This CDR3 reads CASSVPDRVNEKLFF. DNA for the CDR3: TGTGCCAGCAGTGTGCCCGACAGGGTGAATGAAAAACTGTTTTTT. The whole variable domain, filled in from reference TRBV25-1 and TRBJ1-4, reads EADIYQTPRYLVIGTGKKITLECSQTMGHDKMYWYQQDPGMELHLIHYSYGVNSTEKGDLSSESTVSRIRTEHFPLTLESARPSHTSQYLCASSVPDRVNEKLFFGSGTQLSVL.

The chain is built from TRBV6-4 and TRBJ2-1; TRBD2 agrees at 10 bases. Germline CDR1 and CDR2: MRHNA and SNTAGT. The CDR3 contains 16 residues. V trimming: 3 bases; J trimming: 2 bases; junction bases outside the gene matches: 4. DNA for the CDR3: TGTGCCAGCAGTGATACTAGCGGGATCACCTACAATGAGCAGTTCTTC. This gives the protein CASSDTSGITYNEQFF.

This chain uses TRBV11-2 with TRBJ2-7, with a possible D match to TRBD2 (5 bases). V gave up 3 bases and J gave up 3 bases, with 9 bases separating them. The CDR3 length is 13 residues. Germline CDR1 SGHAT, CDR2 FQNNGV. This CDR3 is CASSFGLIYEQYF. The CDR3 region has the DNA TGTGCCAGCAGCTTCGGACTTATCTACGAGCAGTACTTC.

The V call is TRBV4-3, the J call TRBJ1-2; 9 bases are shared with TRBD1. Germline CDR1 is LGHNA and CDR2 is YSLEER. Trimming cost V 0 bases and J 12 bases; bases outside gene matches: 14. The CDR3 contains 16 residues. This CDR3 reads CASSQEVRWTGVYDTF. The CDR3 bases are TGCGCCAGCAGCCAAGAGGTGAGGTGGACAGGGGTTTACGACACCTTC.

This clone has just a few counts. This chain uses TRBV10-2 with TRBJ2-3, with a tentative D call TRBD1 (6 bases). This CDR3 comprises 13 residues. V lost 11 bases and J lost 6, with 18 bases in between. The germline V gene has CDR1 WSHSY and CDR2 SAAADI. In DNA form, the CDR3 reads TGCGCCGGTTCGGCCCAGGGGCCGGATACGCAGTATTTT. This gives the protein CAGSAQGPDTQYF.

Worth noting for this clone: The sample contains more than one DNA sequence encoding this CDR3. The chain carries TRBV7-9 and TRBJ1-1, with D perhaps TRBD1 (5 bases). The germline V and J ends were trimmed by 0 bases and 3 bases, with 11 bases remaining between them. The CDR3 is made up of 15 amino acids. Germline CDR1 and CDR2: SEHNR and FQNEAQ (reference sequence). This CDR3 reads CASSLARGGDTEAFF. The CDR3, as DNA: TGTGCCAGCAGCTTAGCGCGCGGGGGGGACACTGAAGCTTTCTTT.

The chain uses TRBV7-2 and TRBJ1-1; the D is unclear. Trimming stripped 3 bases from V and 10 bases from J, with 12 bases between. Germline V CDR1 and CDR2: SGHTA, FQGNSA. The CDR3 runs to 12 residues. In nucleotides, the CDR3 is TGTGCCAGCAGCTTGTGGACCGGAGGAGCTTTCTTT. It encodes CASSLWTGGAFF.

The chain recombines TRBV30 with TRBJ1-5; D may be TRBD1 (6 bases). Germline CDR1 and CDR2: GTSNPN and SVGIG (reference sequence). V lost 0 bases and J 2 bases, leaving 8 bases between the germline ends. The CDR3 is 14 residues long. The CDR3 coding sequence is TGTGCCTGGAGTGTATCAGGGGGCAATCAGCCCCAGCATTTT. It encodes CAWSVSGGNQPQHF.

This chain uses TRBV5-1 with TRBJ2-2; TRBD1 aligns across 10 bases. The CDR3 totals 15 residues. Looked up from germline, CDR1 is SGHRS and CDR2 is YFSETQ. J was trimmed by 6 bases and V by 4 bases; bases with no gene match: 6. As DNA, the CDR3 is TGCGCCAGCAGCCGGACAGGGGGGCGTGCCGGGGAGCTGTTTTTT. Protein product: CASSRTGGRAGELFF. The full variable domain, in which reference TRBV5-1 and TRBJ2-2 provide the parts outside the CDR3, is KAGVTQTPRYLIKTRGQQVTLSCSPISGHRSVSWYQQTPGQGLQFLFEYFSETQRNKGNFPGRFSGRQFSNSRSEMNVSTLELGDSALYLCASSRTGGRAGELFFGEGSRLTVL.

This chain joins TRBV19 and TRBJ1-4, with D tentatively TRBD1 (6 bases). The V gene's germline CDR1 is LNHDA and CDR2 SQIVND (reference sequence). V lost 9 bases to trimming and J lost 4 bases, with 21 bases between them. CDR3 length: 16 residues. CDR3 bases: TGTGCCAGCGCACCATTCACAGGGCGCAGTAATGAAAAACTGTTTTTT. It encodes CASAPFTGRSNEKLFF.

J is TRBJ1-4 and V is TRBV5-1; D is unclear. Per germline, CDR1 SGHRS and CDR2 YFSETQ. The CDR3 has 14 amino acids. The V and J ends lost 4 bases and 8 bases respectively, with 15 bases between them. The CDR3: CASSPDGYREKLFF. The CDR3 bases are TGCGCCAGCAGCCCCGACGGGTACCGGGAAAAACTGTTTTTT.

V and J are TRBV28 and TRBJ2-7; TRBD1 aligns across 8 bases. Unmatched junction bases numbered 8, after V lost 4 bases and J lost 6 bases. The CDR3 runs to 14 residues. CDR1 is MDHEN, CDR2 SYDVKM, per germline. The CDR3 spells CASSSRDRLGEQYF. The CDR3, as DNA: TGTGCCAGCAGTTCCCGGGACAGGCTGGGCGAGCAGTACTTC.

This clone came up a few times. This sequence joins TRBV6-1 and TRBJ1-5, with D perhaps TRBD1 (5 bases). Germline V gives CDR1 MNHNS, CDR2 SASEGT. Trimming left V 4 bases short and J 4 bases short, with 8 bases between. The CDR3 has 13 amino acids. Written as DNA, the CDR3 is TGTGCCAGCAGTGTATCAGGGAATCAGCCCCAGCATTTT. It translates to CASSVSGNQPQHF.

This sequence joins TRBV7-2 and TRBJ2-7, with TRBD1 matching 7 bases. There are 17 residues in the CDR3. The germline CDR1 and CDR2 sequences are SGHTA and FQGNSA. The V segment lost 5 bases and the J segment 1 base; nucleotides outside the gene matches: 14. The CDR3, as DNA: TGTGCCAGCAGCGCTCTAGCCGGGACAGCGCCTTCCTACGAGCAGTACTTC. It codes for CASSALAGTAPSYEQYF.